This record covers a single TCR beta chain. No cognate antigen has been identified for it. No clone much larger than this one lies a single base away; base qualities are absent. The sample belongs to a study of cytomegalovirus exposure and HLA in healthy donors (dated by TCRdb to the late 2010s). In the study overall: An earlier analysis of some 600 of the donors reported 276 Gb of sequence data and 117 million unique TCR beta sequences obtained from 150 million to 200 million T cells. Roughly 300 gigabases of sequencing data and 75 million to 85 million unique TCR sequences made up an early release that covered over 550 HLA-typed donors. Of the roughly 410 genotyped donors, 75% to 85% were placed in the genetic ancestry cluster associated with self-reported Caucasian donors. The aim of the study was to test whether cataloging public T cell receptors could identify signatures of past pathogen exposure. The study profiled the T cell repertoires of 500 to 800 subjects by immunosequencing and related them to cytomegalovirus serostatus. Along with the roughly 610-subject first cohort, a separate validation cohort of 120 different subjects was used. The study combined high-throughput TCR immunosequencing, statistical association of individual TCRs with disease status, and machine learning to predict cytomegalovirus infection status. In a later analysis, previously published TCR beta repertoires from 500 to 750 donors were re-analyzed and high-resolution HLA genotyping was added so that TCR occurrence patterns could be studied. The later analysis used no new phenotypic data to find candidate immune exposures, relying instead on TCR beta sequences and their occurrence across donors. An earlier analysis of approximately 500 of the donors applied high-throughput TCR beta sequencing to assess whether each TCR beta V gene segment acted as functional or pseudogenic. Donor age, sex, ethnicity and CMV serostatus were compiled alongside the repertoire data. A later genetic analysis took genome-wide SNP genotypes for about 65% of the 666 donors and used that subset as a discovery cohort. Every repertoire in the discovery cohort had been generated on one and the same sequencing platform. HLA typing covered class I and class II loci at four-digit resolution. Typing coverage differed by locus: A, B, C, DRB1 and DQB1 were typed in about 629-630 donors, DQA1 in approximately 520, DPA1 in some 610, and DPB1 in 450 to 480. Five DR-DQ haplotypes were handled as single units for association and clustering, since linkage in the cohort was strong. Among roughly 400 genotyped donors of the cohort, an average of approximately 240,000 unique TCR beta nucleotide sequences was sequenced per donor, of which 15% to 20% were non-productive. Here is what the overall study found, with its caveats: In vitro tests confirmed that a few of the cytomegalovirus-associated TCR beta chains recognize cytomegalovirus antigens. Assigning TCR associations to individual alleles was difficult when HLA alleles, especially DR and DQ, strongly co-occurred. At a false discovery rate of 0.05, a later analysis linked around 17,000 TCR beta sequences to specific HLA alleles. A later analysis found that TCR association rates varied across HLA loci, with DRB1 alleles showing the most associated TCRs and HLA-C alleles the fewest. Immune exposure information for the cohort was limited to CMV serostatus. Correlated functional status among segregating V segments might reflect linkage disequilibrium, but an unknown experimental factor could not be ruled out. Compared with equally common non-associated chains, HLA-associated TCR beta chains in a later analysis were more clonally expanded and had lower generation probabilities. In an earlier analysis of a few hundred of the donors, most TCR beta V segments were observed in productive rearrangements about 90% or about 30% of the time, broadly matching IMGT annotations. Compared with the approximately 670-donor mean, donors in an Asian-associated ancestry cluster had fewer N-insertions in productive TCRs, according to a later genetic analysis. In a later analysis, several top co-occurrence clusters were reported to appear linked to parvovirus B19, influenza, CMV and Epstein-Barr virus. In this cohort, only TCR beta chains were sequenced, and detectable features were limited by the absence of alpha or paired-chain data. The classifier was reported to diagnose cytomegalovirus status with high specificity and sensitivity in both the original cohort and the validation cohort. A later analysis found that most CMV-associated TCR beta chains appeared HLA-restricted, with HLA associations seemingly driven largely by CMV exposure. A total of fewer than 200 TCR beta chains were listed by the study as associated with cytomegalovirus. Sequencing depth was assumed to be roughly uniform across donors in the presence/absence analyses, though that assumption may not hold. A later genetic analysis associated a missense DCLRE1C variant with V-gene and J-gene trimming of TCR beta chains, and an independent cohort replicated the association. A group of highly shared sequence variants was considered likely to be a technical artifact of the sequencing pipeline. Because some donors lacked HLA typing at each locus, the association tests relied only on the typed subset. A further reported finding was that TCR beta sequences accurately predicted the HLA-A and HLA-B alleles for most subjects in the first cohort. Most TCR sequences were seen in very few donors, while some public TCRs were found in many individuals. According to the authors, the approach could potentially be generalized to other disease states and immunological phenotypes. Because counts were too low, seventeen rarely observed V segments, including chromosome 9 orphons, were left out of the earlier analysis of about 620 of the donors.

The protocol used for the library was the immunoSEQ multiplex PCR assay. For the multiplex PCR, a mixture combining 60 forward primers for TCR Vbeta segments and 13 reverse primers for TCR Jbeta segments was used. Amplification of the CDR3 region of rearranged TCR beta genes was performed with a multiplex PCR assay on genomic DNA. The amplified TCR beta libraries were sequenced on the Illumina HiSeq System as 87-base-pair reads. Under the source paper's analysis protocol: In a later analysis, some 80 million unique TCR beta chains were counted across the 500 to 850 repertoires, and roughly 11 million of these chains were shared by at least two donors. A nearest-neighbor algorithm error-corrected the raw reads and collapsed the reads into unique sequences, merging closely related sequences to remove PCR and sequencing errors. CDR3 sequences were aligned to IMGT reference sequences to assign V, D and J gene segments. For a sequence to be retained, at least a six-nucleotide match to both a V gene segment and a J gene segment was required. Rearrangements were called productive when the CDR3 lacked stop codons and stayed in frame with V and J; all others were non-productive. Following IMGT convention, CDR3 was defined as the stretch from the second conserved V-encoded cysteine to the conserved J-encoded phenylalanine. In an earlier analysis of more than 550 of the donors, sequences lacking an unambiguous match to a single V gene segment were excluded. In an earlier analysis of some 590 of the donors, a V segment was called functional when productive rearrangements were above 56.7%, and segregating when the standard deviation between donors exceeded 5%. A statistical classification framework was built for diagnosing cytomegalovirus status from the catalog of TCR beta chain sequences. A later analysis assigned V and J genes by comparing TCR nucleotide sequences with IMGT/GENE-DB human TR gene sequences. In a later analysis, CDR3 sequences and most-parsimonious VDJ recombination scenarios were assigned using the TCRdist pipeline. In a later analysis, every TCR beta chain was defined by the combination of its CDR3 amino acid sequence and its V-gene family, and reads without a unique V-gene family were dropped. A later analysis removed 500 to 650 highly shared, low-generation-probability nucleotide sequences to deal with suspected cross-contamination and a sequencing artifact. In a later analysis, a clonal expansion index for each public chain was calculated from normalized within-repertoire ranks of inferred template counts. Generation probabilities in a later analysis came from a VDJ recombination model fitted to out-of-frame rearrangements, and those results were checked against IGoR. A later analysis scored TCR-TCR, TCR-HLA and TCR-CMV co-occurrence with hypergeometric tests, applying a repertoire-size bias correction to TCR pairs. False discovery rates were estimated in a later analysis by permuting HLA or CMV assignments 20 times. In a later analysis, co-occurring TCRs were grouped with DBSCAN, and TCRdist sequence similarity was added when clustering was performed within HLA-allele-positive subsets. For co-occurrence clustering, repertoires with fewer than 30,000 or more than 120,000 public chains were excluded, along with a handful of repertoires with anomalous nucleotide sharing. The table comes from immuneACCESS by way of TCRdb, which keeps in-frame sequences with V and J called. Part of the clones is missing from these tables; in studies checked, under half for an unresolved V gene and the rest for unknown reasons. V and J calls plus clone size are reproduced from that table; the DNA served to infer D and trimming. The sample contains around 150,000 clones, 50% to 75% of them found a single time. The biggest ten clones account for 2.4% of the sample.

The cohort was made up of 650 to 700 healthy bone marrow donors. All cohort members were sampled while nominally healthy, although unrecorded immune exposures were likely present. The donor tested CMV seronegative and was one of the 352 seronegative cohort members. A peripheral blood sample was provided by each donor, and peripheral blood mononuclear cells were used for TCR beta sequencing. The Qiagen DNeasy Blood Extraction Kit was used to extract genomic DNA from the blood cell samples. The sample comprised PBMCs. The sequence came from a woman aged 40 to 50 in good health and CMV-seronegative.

The DNA sequence reads TGTGCCAGCAGCTTAGAGGGGGGGAATCTTAATGAGCAGTTCTTC. Its coded protein is CASSLEGGNLNEQFF. The chain uses TRBV7-9 and TRBJ2-1; a tentative D call is TRBD2 (7 bases match). Based on the germline V gene (reference sequence), the CDR1 and CDR2 sequences are SEHNR and FQNEAQ. The CDR3 holds 15 amino acids from the cysteine to the phenylalanine. The retained sequence is limited to the CDR3, 45 bases, with the frame set at the first base. V is pared back by 1 base and J by 7 bases, with 14 bases lying between the germline termini.